The source of this T cell receptor beta chain is a study of shared clonotypes between healthy human individuals. Study details: The study enrolled a couple of women and three men aged 18 to 49. Each donor's CD4 naive and CD4 memory cells filled three plates apiece, CD8 naive two, and CD8 memory one.

The naive CD8 fraction comprised CD45RO-negative cells positively selected for CCR7 and excluded terminally differentiated effector memory CD45RA+ cells. The CDR3 has 16 amino acids. The ends lost 2 bases at V and 4 bases at J; junction bases unmatched: 3. The V gene's germline CDR1 is LNHDA and CDR2 SQIVND (reference sequence). The assay ran at deep level. Per the original methods: ImmunoSEQ output held junction-only sequences without quality scores, so filtering differed. The protocol was immunoSEQ multiplex PCR, while the TCRdb copy is restricted to in-frame clones and leaves out a portion. V, J and clone size are those of that table, while D and trimming were read from the DNA. The table lists around 600,000 clones, 85% to 95% of them singletons.

V is TRBV19 and J is TRBJ2-1; 12 bases agree with TRBD2. Sequenced material: naive CD8+ T cells sorted from blood. This clonotype originated in a woman aged 25-40 years in good health. CDR3: CASSISLAGGYNEQFF. The CDR3, as DNA: TGTGCCAGTAGTATATCGCTAGCGGGAGGGTACAATGAGCAGTTCTTC.